This passage covers 5 T cell receptor beta chains from one sample sequenced in a study of shared clonotypes between healthy human individuals. The data were produced by immunoSEQ multiplex PCR, yet TCRdb's version contains in-frame clones alone and is incomplete. The repertoire consists of around 750,000 clones, with approximately 79% occurring once and the leading ten covering around 1.6%. The sample was memory CD4+ T cells sorted from blood. Subset: CD45RA-negative fraction. These receptors were taken from a woman in her twenties or thirties in good health.

This clone was observed many times. The sample contains more than one DNA sequence encoding this CDR3. The rearrangement joins TRBV6-1 to TRBJ1-5, with unresolved D. The CDR3 has 15 amino acids. The germline V gene has CDR1 MNHNS and CDR2 SASEGT. V was clipped by 3 bases and J by 7 bases, with 16 bases between them. CDR3 amino acids: CASSETLNSFQPQHF. Written as DNA, the CDR3 is TGTGCCAGCAGTGAGACATTAAACTCTTTCCAGCCCCAGCATTTT.

This clone has only a few counts. Different DNA sequences within this sample yield the same CDR3. V gene TRBV15 combines with J gene TRBJ2-7, with TRBD2 matching 13 bases. The germline V gene has CDR1 LNHNV and CDR2 YYDKDF (reference sequence). With V trimmed by 4 bases and J by 4 bases, 1 base remained unmatched. This CDR3 comprises 14 residues. As DNA, the CDR3 is TGTGCCACCAGCACGGGACTAGCGGGGTACGAGCAGTACTTC. Translated, it gives CATSTGLAGYEQYF.

As to this clone: The same CDR3 also results from other DNA sequences found in this sample. The chain uses TRBV4-2 and TRBJ2-1, with no clear D. The germline gives CDR1 LGHNA, CDR2 YNFKEQ. Trimming took off 3 bases at V and 4 bases at J, with 7 bases between the two ends. This CDR3 is 13 amino acids long. CDR3 sequence reads: CASSQAGYNEQFF. CDR3 DNA sequence: TGTGCCAGCAGCCAGGCAGGTTACAATGAGCAGTTCTTC.

The V call is TRBV10-3, the J call TRBJ1-1, with D hard to call. This CDR3 is 14 amino acids long. Germline values: CDR1 ENHRY, CDR2 SYGVKD. The CDR3 region is CANSQGPMATEAFF. Written as DNA, the CDR3 is TGTGCGAACTCCCAAGGGCCTATGGCGACTGAAGCTTTCTTT.

The rearrangement joins TRBV9 to TRBJ2-3, with TRBD2 identical over 9 bases. Germline-derived CDR1 and CDR2 are SGDLS and YYNGEE. The CDR3 totals 17 residues. V lost 0 bases, J lost 3 bases, and 8 bases stayed unmatched. This CDR3 reads CASSVGSSSGETDTQYF. CDR3 in DNA: TGTGCCAGCAGCGTAGGGAGCTCTAGCGGGGAAACAGATACGCAGTATTTT.